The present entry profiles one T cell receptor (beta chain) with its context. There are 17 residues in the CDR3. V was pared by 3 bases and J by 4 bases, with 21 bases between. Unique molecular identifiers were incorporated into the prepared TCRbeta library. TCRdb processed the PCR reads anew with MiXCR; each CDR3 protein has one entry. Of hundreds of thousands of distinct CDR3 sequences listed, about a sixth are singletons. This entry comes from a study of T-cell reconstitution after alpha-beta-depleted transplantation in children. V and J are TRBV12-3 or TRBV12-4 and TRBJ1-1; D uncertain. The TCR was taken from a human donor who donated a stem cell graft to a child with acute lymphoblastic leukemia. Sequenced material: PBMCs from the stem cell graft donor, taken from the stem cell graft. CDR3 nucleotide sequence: TGTGCCAGCAGTTTTGGACTCGTCCCAAGTTTATTCACTGAAGCTTTCTTT. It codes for CASSFGLVPSLFTEAFF.